These 14 T cell receptor beta chains were sequenced from one sample in a study of early T cells in non-severe SARS-CoV-2 infection. One entry per CDR3 protein results from TCRdb running MiXCR on the 5' RACE reads. The sample contains tens of thousands of distinct CDR3 sequences, 12% to 15% of which appear only once. What was sequenced was whole blood. Receptors were obtained from an adult who was a healthcare worker with PCR-confirmed SARS-CoV-2 infection or an uninfected control (not recorded which).

Worth noting for this clonotype: One end of the junction varies from germline; a read error may be responsible. J is TRBJ2-6 and V is TRBV3-1; D possibly uses TRBD1 or TRBD2 (5 bases each). CDR1 and CDR2 (germline): LGHDT, YNNKEL (reference sequence). CDR3 length equals 15 residues. The CDR3 coding sequence is TGTGCCAGCAGCCAAGCTAGCTCTGGGGCCAACATCCTGACTTTC. It is translated as CASSQASSGANILTF. Supplemented by reference TRBV3-1 and TRBJ2-6, the full variable domain reads DTAVSQTPKYLVTQMGNDKSIKCEQNLGHDTMYWYKQDSKKFLKIMFSYNNKELIINETVPNRFSPKSPDKAHLNLHINSLELGDSAVYFCASSQASSGANILTFGAGSRLTVL.

J is TRBJ2-7 and V is TRBV7-9; D is undetermined. Trimming took off 7 bases at V and 6 bases at J, with 10 bases between the two ends. The length of the CDR3 is 11 residues. Germline assignment: CDR1 SEHNR and CDR2 FQNEAQ (reference sequence). CDR3 region: CASTAASEQYF. The CDR3 region has the DNA TGTGCCAGCACCGCCGCCTCCGAGCAGTACTTC. The entire variable domain, with the rest obtained from reference TRBV7-9 and TRBJ2-7, is as follows: DTGVSQNPRHKITKRGQNVTFRCDPISEHNRLYWYRQTLGQGPEFLTYFQNEAQLEKSRLLSDRFSAERPKGSFSTLEIQRTEQGDSAMYLCASTAASEQYFGPGTRLTVT.

The V and J genes are TRBV6-6 and TRBJ1-6; TRBD1 matches 8 bases. The CDR3 is 14 amino acids. The ends lost 8 bases at V and 7 bases at J; junction bases unmatched: 7. Germline V CDR1 and CDR2: MNHNY, SVGAGI (reference sequence). CDR3 loop: CASGIQGVNSPLHF. The CDR3, as DNA: TGTGCCAGCGGGATACAGGGGGTGAATTCACCCCTCCACTTT.

This clonotype was counted a few times. The chain links TRBV3-2 to TRBJ2-7; no check of the table's D call, TRBD2, against the DNA was made. TRBV3-2 is termed a pseudogene. This CDR3 comprises 12 residues. For the CDR3, the DNA is TGTGCCAGCAGCCATGGGACTTCCGAGCAGTACTTC. As protein: CASSHGTSEQYF.

This clonotype was detected many times. The CDR3 bases are TGTGCCAGCAGCCGGTACAGGGAAACGGGCTACACCTTC. Its protein is CASSRYRETGYTF. This sequence joins TRBV14 and TRBJ1-2, with D possibly matching TRBD1 (6 bases). The CDR3 has 13 amino acids. V was shortened by 4 bases and J by 8 bases, with 14 bases between the two germline ends. CDR1 SGHDN and CDR2 FVKESK come from the germline V gene.

The chain links TRBV29-1 to TRBJ1-1, with no clear D. Germline V CDR1 and CDR2: SQVTM, ANQGSEA. Trimming left V 8 bases short and J 0 bases short, with 16 bases between. The CDR3 consists of 14 residues. The CDR3 spells CSTRPGAMNTEAFF. The CDR3 DNA sequence: TGCAGCACCCGGCCAGGAGCAATGAACACTGAAGCTTTCTTT. Together with reference TRBV29-1 and TRBJ1-1, the CDR3 gives the full variable domain: SAVISQKPSRDICQRGTSLTIQCQVDSQVTMMFWYRQQPGQSLTLIATANQGSEATYESGFVIDKFPISRPNLTFSTLTVSNMSPEDSSIYLCSTRPGAMNTEAFFGQGTRLTVV.

J is TRBJ1-1 and V is TRBV20-1; no clear D gene. V was trimmed by 8 bases and J by 0 bases, leaving 7 bases between them. The CDR3 runs 11 residues. CDR1 is DFQATT, CDR2 SNEGSKA, per germline (reference sequence). CDR3 DNA: TGCAGTCGAGACTTGAACACTGAAGCTTTCTTT. As protein: CSRDLNTEAFF.

The chain uses TRBV29-1 and TRBJ1-3; 9 bases are a match to TRBD1. Germline V gives CDR1 SQVTM, CDR2 ANQGSEA. The V and J ends lost 6 bases and 3 bases, in that order; junction bases with no gene match: 6. This CDR3 spans 14 amino acids. The DNA for the CDR3 is TGCAGCGTGGACAGGGGTTCGGGTGGAAACACCATATATTTT. Protein product: CSVDRGSGGNTIYF.

This clonotype was counted ten times or more. The chain has TRBV6-5 and TRBJ2-7; D is perhaps TRBD2 (6 bases). The germline V gene has CDR1 MNHEY and CDR2 SVGAGI. The CDR3 consists of 15 residues. With 2 bases removed from V and 3 bases from J, the gap between germline ends came to 14 bases. CDR3 loop: CASSYDGRESYEQYF. DNA of the CDR3: TGTGCCAGCAGTTACGATGGCCGGGAGAGCTACGAGCAGTACTTC.

This clonotype showed up many times. The genes are TRBV27 and TRBJ1-1, with D tentatively TRBD1 (5 bases). Germline values: CDR1 MNHEY, CDR2 SMNVEV (reference sequence). CDR3 size: 13 residues. Trimming took off 8 bases at V and 1 base at J, with 11 bases between the two ends. Here the CDR3 DNA reads TGTGCCAGCGCACAGGCCTCGAACACTGAAGCTTTCTTT. Its protein product is CASAQASNTEAFF.

This clonotype was observed a handful of times. The rearrangement uses TRBV6-4 and TRBJ2-1; 11 positions match TRBD2. This CDR3 is 16 amino acids long. Germline V lookup: CDR1 MRHNA, CDR2 SNTAGT. V shed 0 bases and J 5 bases; nucleotides not matched to a gene: 3. This CDR3 is CASSDSSGGENNEQFF. CDR3 nucleotide sequence: TGTGCCAGCAGTGACTCTAGCGGGGGGGAGAACAATGAGCAGTTCTTC.

The V and J genes are TRBV7-3 and TRBJ2-7; 7 bases map to TRBD1. Trimming at V came to 4 bases and at J to 3 bases, leaving 15 bases not matched to a gene. Germline CDR1 is SGHTA and CDR2 is FQGTGA. The CDR3 spans 17 residues. CDR3 bases: TGTGCCAGCAGCTCGTCCTTTGAGGGGGCTAGACGCTACGAGCAGTACTTC. The encoded protein is CASSSSFEGARRYEQYF.

This clonotype was seen at least ten times. The chain carries TRBV9 and TRBJ2-1, with a weak D call TRBD2 (6 bases). Germline V gene data show CDR1 as SGDLS and CDR2 as YYNGEE. This CDR3 is built from 14 residues. V shed 3 bases and J shed 9 bases, with 16 bases lying between them. In DNA form, the CDR3 reads TGTGCCAGCAGCGCGGGACTTTTATTGGGTGAGCAGTTCTTC. Amino acid sequence: CASSAGLLLGEQFF.

This clonotype was recorded a few times. The J gene is TRBJ1-1, the V gene TRBV7-9; D is ambiguous. Germline V CDR1 and CDR2: SEHNR, FQNEAQ (reference sequence). This CDR3 contains 11 residues. Trimming shortened V by 2 bases and J by 8 bases, and 6 bases separated the two germline ends. CDR3 DNA sequence: TGTGCCAGCAGCTTATCCCTGGAAGCTTTCTTT. This encodes CASSLSLEAFF.